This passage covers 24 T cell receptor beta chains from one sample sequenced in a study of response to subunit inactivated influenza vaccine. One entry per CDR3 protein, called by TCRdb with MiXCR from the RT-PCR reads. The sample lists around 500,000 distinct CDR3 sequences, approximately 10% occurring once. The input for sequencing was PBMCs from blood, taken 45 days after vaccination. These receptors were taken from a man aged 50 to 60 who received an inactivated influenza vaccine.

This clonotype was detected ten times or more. The CDR3: CASSQDRDGYEQYF. Here the CDR3 DNA reads TGTGCCAGCAGCCAAGATAGGGACGGTTACGAGCAGTACTTC. The chain recombines TRBV4-2 with TRBJ2-7; D possibly uses TRBD1 or TRBD2 (5 bases each). This CDR3 spans 14 amino acids. Germline V gives CDR1 LGHNA, CDR2 YNFKEQ. Trimming took 0 bases from V and 4 from J, leaving 10 bases between them.

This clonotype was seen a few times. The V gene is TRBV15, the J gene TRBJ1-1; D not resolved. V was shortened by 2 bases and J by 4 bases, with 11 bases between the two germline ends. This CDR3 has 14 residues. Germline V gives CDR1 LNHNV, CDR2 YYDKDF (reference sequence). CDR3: CATSRLDPSTEAFF. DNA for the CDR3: TGTGCCACCAGCAGATTGGATCCGAGCACTGAAGCTTTCTTT.

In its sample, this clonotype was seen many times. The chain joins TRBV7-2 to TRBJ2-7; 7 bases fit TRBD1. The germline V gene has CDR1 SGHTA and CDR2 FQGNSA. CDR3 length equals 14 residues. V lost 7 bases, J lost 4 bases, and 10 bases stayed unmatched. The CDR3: CASTRGQPNYEQYF. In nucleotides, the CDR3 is TGTGCCAGCACCAGGGGACAGCCGAATTACGAGCAGTACTTC. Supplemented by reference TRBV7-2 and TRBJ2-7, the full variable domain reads GAGVSQSPSNKVTEKGKDVELRCDPISGHTALYWYRQSLGQGLEFLIYFQGNSAPDKSGLPSDRFSAERTGGSVSTLTIQRTQQEDSAVYLCASTRGQPNYEQYFGPGTRLTVT.

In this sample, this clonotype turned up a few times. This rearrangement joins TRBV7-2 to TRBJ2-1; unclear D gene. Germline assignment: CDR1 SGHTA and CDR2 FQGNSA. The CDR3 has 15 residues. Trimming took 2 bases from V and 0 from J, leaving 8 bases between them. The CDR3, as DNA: TGTGCCAGCAGCTTAAGTAAGAGCTCCTACAATGAGCAGTTCTTC. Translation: CASSLSKSSYNEQFF.

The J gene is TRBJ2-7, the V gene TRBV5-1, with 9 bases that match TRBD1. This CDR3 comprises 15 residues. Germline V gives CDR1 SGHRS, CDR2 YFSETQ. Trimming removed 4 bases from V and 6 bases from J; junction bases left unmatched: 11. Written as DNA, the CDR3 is TGCGCCAGCAGCAACGGACAGGGGTTCCACTCCGAGCAGTACTTC. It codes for CASSNGQGFHSEQYF.

The CDR3 sequence: CASSSGQGTEQYF. The CDR3 bases are TGTGCCAGCAGCTCGGGACAGGGGACCGAGCAGTACTTC. The J gene is TRBJ2-7, the V gene TRBV13; 10 bases match TRBD1. Trimming at V came to 4 bases and at J to 6 bases, leaving 3 bases not matched to a gene. The CDR3 is 13 residues long. CDR1 PRHDT and CDR2 FYEKMQ come from the germline V gene (reference sequence).

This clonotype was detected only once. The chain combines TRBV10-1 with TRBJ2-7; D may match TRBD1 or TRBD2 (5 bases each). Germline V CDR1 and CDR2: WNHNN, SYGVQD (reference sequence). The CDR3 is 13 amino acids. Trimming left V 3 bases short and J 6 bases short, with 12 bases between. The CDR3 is CASSDRENGEQYF. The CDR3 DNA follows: TGCGCCAGCAGTGACAGGGAGAATGGCGAGCAGTACTTC.

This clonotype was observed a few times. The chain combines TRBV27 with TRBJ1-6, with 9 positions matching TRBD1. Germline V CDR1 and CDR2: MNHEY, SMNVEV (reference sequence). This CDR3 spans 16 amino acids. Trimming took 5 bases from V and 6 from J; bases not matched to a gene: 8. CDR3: CASSPSGTGSNSPLHF. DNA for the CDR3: TGTGCCAGCAGTCCCTCCGGGACAGGGAGTAATTCACCCCTCCACTTT.

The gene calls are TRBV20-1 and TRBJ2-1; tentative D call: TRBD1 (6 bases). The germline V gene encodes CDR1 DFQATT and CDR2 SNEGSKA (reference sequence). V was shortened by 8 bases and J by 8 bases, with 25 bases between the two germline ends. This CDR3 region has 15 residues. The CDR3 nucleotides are TGCAGTACTTTGGGGGCGTACAGCGCTAAAGATGAGCAGTTCTTC. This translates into CSTLGAYSAKDEQFF.

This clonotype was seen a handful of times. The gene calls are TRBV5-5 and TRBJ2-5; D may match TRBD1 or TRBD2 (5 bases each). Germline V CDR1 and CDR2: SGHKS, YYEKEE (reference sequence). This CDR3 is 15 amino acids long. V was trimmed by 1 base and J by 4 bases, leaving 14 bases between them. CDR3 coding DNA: TGTGCCAGCAGCTTGAGGTTTCGGGGACGAGAGACCCAGTACTTC. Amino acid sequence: CASSLRFRGRETQYF.

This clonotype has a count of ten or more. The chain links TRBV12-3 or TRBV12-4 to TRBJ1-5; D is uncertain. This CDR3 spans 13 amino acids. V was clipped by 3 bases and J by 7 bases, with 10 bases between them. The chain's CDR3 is CASSLRVEQPQHF. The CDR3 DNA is TGTGCCAGCAGTTTGAGGGTGGAACAGCCCCAGCATTTT.

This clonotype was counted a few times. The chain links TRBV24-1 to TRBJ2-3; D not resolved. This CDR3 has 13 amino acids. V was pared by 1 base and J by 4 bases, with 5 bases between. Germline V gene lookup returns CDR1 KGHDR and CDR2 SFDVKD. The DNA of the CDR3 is TGTGCCACCAGTGATTTAGTCCCAGATACGCAGTATTTT. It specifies CATSDLVPDTQYF.

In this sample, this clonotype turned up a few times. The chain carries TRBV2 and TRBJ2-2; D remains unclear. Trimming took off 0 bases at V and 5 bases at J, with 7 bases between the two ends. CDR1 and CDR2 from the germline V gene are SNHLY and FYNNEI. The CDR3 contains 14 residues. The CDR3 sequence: CASSEAVHTGELFF. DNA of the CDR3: TGTGCCAGCAGTGAAGCGGTACATACCGGGGAGCTGTTTTTT.

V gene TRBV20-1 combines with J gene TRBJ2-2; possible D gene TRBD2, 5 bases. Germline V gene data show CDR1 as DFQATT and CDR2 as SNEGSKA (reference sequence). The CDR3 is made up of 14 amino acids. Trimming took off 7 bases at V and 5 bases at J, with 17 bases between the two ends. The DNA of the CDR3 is TGCAGTGTTAAGAGCCCCGAGGGTACCGGGGAGCTGTTTTTT. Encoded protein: CSVKSPEGTGELFF.

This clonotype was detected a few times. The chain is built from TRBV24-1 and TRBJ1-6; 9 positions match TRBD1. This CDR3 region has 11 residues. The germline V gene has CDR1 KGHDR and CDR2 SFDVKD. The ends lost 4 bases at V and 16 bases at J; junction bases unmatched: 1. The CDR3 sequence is CATSDGQGLHF. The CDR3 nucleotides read TGTGCCACCAGTGACGGACAGGGGCTCCACTTT.

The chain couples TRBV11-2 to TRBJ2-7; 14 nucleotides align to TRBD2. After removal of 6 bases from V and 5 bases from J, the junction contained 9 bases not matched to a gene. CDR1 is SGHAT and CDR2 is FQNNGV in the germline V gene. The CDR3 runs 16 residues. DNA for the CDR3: TGTGCCAGCAGTAGTCCGGGACTAGCGGGAGATGACGAGCAGTACTTC. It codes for CASSSPGLAGDDEQYF. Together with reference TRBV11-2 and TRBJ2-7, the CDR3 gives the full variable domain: EAGVAQSPRYKIIEKRQSVAFWCNPISGHATLYWYQQILGQGPKLLIQFQNNGVVDDSQLPKDRFSAERLKGVDSTLKIQPAKLEDSAVYLCASSSPGLAGDDEQYFGPGTRLTVT.

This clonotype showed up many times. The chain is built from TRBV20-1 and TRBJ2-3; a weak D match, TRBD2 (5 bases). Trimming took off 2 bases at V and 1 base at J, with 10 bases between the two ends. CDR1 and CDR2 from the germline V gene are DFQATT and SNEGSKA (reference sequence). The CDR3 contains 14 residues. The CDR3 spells CSARRTRGTDTQYF. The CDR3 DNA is TGCAGTGCTAGAAGGACTCGTGGCACAGATACGCAGTATTTT.

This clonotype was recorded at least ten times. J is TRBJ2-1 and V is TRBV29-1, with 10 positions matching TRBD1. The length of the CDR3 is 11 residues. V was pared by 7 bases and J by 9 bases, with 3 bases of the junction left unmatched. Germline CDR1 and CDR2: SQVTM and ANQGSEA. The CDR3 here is CSATGGREQFF. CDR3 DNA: TGCAGCGCGACAGGGGGCCGTGAGCAGTTCTTC.

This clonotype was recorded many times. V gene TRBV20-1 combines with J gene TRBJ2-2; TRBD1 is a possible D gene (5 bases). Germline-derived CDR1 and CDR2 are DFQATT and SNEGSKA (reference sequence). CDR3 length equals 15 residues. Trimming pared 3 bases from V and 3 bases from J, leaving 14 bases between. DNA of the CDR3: TGCAGTGCTAGGCTCCCAGGGCGGTACACCGGGGAGCTGTTTTTT. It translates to CSARLPGRYTGELFF.

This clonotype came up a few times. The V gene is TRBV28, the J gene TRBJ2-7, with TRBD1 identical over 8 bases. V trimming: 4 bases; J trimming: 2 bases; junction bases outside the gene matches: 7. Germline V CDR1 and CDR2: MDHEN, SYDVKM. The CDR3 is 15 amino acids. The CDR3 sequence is CASSSPGQDPYEQYF. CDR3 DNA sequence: TGTGCCAGCAGTTCGCCGGGACAGGACCCCTACGAGCAGTACTTC. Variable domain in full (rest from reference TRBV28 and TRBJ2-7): DVKVTQSSRYLVKRTGEKVFLECVQDMDHENMFWYRQDPGLGLRLIYFSYDVKMKEKGDIPEGYSVSREKKERFSLILESASTNQTSMYLCASSSPGQDPYEQYFGPGTRLTVT.

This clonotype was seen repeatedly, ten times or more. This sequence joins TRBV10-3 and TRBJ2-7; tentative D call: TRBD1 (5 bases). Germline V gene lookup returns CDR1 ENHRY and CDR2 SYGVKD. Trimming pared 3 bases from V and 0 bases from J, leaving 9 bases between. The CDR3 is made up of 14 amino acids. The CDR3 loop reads CAISDFDSSYEQYF. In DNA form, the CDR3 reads TGTGCCATCAGTGACTTTGACAGCTCCTACGAGCAGTACTTC.

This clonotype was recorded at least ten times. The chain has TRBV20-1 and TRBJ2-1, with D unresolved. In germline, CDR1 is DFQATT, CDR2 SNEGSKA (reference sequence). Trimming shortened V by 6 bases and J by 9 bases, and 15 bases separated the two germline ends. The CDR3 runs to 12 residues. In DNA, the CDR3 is TGCAGTGCACCGGACCCCCCGTCTGAGCAGTTCTTC. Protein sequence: CSAPDPPSEQFF.

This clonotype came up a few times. Here the CDR3 reads CSASGTGNSYEQYF. The CDR3 bases are TGCAGTGCTTCCGGGACAGGGAACTCCTACGAGCAGTACTTC. The chain joins TRBV20-1 to TRBJ2-7; 9 bases fit TRBD1. V shed 5 bases and J 0 bases; nucleotides not matched to a gene: 5. The germline V gene encodes CDR1 DFQATT and CDR2 SNEGSKA (reference sequence). CDR3 length: 14 amino acids.

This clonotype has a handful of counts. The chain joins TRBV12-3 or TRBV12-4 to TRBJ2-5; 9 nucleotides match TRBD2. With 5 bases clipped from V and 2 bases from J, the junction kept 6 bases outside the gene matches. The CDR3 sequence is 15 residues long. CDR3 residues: CASSPRLAEQETQYF. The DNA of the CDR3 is TGTGCCAGCAGTCCCCGACTAGCGGAACAAGAGACCCAGTACTTC.